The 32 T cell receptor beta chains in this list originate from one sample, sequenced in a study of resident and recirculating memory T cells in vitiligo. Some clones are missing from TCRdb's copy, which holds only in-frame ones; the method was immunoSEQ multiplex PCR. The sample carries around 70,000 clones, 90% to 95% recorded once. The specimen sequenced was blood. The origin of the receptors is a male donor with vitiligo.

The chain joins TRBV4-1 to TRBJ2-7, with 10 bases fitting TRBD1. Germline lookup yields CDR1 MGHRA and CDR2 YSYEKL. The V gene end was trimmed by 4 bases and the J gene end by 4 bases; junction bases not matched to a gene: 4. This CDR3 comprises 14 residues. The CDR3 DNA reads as TGCGCCAGCAGCCTCGCGGGACAGGGGTACGAGCAGTACTTC. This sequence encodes CASSLAGQGYEQYF.

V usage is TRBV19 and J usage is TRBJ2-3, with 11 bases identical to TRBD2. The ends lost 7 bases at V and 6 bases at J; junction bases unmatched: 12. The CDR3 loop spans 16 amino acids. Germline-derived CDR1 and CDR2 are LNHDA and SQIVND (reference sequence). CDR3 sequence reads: CASTKLAGGRGDTQYF. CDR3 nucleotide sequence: TGTGCCAGTACTAAGCTAGCGGGGGGCCGGGGTGATACGCAGTATTTT.

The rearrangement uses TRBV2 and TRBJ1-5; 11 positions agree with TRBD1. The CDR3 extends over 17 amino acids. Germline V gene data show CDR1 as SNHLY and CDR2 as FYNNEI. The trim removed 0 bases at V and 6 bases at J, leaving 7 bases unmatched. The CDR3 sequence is CASSEAPVGTGGQPQHF. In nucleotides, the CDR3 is TGTGCCAGCAGTGAAGCCCCCGTCGGGACAGGGGGTCAGCCCCAGCATTTT.

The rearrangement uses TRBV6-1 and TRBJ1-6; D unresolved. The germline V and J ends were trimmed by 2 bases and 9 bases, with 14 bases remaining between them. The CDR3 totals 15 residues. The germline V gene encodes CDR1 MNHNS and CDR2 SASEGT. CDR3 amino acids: CASSELTDGSSPLHF. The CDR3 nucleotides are TGTGCCAGCAGTGAACTTACAGACGGAAGTTCACCCCTCCACTTT.

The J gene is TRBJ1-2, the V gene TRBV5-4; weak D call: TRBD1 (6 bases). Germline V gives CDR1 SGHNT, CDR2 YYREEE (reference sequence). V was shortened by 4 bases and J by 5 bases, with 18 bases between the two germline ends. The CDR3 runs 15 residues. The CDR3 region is CASSLGHVGSYGYTF. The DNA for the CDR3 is TGTGCCAGCAGCCTGGGACATGTTGGCTCGTATGGCTACACCTTC.

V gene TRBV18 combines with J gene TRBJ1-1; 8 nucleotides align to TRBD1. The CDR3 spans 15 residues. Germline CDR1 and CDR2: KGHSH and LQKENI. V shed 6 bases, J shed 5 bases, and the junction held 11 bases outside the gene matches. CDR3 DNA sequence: TGTGCCAGCTCGCAGGCAGGGGGCGTTGGGACTGAAGCTTTCTTT. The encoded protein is CASSQAGGVGTEAFF.

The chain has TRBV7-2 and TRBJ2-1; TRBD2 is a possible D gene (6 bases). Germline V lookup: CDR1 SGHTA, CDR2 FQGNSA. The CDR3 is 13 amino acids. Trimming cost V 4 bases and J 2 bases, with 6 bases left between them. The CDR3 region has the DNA TGTGCCAGCAGCTCGGGGGCCTACAATGAGCAGTTCTTC. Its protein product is CASSSGAYNEQFF.

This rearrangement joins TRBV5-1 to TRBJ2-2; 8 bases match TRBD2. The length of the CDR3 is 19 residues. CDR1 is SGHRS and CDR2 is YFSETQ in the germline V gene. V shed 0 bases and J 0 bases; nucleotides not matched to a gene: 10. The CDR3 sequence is CASSLERGGSVANTGELFF. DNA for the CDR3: TGCGCCAGCAGCTTGGAGCGCGGGGGGTCGGTTGCGAACACCGGGGAGCTGTTTTTT.

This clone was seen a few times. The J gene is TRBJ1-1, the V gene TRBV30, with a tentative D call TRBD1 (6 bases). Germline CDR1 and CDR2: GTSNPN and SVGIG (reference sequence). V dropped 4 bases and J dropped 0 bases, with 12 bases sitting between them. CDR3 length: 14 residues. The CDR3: CAWTPGHMNTEAFF. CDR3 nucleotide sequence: TGTGCCTGGACCCCGGGACACATGAACACTGAAGCTTTCTTT.

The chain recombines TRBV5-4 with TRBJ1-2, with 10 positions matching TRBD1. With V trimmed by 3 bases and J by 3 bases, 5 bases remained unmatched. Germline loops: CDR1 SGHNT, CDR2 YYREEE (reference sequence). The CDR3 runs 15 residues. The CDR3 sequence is CASSYAGTGDYGYTF. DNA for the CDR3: TGTGCCAGCAGCTATGCCGGGACAGGGGACTATGGCTACACCTTC.

CDR3 region: CASSLGGQIYEQYF. The CDR3 bases are TGTGCCAGCAGCTTAGGGGGACAGATCTACGAGCAGTACTTC. The rearrangement uses TRBV7-2 and TRBJ2-7, with 7 bases aligning to TRBD1. Trimming at V came to 1 base and at J to 3 bases, leaving 3 bases not matched to a gene. The CDR3 consists of 14 residues. Germline lookup yields CDR1 SGHTA and CDR2 FQGNSA.

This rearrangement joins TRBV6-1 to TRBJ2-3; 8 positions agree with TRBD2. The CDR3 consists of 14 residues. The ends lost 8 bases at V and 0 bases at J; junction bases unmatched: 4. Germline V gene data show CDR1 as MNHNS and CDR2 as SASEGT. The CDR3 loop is CASQLADSTDTQYF. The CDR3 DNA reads TGTGCCAGCCAACTAGCGGATAGCACAGATACGCAGTATTTT.

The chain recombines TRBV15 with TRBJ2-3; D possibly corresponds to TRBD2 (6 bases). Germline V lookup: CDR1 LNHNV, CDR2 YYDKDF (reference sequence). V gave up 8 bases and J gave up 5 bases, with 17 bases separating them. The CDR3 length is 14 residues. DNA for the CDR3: TGTGCCACCGCATCTAGCGCGGGACGAGATACGCAGTATTTT. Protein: CATASSAGRDTQYF. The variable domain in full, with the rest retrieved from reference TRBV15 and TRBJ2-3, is DAMVIQNPRYQVTQFGKPVTLSCSQTLNHNVMYWYQQKSSQAPKLLFHYYDKDFNNEADTPDNFQSRRPNTSFCFLDIRSPGLGDTAMYLCATASSAGRDTQYFGPGTRLTVL.

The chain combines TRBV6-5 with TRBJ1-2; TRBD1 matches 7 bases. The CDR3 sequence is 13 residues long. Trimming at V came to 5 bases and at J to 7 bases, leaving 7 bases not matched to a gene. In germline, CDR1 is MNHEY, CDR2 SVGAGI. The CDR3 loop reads CASSPDRVSGYTF. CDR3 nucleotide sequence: TGTGCCAGCAGTCCCGACAGGGTGTCTGGCTACACCTTC.

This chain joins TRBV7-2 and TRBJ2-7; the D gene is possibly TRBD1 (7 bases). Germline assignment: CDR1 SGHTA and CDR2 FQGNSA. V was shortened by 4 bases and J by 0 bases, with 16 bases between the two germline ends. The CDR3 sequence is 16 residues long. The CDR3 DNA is TGTGCCAGCAGCTCAGGGGGGACCCTATCCTCCTACGAGCAGTACTTC. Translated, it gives CASSSGGTLSSYEQYF.

This CDR3 reads CASSPGTSGTYEQYF. The CDR3 bases are TGTGCCAGCAGCCCCGGGACTAGCGGCACCTACGAGCAGTACTTC. This chain joins TRBV6-5 and TRBJ2-7; the match to TRBD2 covers 11 bases. Per germline, CDR1 MNHEY and CDR2 SVGAGI. J was trimmed by 2 bases and V by 6 bases; bases with no gene match: 6. There are 15 residues in the CDR3.

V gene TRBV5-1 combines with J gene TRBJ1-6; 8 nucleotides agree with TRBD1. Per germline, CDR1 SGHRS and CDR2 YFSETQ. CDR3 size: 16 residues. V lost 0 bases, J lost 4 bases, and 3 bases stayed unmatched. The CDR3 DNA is TGCGCCAGCAGCTTGGCCGGACAGGGTTATAATTCACCCCTCCACTTT. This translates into CASSLAGQGYNSPLHF.

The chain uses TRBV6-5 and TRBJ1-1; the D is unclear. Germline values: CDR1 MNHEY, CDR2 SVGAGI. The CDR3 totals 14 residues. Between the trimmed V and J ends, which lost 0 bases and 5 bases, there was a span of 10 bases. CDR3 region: CASSYSKRQTEAFF. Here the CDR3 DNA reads TGTGCCAGCAGTTACTCGAAGCGCCAGACTGAAGCTTTCTTT.

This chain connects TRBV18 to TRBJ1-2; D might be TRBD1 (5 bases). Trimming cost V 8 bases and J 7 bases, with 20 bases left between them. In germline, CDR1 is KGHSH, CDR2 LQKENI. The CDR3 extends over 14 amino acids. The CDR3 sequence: CASTLRQGYVGYTF. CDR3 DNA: TGTGCCAGCACCCTAAGGCAGGGATATGTTGGCTACACCTTC.

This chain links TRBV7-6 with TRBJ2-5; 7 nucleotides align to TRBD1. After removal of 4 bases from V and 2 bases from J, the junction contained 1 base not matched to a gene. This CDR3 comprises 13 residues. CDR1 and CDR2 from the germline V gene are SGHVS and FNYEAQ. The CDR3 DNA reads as TGTGCCAGCAGCTCGGGACAGCAAGAGACCCAGTACTTC. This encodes CASSSGQQETQYF.

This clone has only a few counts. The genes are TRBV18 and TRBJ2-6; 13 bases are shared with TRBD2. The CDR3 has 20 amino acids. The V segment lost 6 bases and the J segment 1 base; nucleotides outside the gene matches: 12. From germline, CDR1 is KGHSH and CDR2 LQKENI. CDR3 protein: CASSRETGGLAGSGANVLTF. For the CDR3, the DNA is TGTGCCAGCTCCCGCGAAACCGGGGGACTAGCGGGGTCTGGGGCCAACGTCCTGACTTTC.

CDR3 region: CASIEGGGPPHF. In nucleotides, the CDR3 is TGTGCCAGCATCGAGGGGGGGGGACCTCCCCACTTT. The V gene is TRBV6-1, the J gene TRBJ1-6; maybe TRBD1 (6 bases). CDR1 and CDR2 from the germline V gene are MNHNS and SASEGT. The ends were cut back, 7 bases at V and 18 bases at J, with 19 bases in the middle. This CDR3 is built from 12 residues.

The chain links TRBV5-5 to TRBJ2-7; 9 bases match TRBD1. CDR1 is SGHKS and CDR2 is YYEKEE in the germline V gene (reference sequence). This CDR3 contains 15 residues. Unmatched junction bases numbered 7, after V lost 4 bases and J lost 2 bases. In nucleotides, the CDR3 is TGTGCCAGCAGCCCCGACAGGGGGGTTGCCTACGAGCAGTACTTC. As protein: CASSPDRGVAYEQYF.

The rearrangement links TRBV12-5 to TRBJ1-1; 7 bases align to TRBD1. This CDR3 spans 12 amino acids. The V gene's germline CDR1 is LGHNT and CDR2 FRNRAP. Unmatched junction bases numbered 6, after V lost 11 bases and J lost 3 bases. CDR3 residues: CASTTGHTEAFF. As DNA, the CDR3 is TGTGCTTCAACGACAGGGCACACTGAAGCTTTCTTT.

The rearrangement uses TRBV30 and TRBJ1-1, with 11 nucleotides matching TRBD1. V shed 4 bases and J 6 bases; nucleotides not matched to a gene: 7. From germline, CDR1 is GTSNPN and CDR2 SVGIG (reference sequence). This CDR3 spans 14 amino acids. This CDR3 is CAWMWTGGSAEAFF. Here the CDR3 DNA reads TGTGCCTGGATGTGGACAGGGGGCTCCGCTGAAGCTTTCTTT.

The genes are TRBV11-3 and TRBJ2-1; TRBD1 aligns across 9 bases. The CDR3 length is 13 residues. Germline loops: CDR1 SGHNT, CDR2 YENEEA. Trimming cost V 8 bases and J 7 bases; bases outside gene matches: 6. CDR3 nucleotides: TGTGCCAGCGGAGCCGGGACAGGGAATGAGCAGTTCTTC. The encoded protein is CASGAGTGNEQFF. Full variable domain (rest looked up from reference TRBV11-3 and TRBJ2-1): EAGVVQSPRYKIIEKKQPVAFWCNPISGHNTLYWYLQNLGQGPELLIRYENEEAVDDSQLPKDRFSAERLKGVDSTLKIQPAELGDSAVYLCASGAGTGNEQFFGPGTRLTVL.

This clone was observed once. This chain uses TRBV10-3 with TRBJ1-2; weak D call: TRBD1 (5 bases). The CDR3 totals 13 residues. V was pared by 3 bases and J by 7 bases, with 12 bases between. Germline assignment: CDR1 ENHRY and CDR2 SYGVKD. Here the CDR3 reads CAISEKGSGGYTF. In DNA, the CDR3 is TGTGCCATCAGTGAAAAGGGGTCTGGTGGCTACACCTTC.

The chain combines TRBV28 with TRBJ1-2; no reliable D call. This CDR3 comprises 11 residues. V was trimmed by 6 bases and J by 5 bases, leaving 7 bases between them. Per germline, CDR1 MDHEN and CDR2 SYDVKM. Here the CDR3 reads CASSPPYGYTF. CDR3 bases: TGTGCCAGCAGCCCCCCATATGGCTACACCTTC.

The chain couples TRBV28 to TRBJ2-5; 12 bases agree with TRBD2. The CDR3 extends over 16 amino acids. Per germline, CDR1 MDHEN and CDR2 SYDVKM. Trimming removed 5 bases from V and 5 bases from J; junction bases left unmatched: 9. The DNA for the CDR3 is TGTGCCAGCAGTCTGTCTCTAGCGGGGGGGCCGGAGACCCAGTACTTC. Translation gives CASSLSLAGGPETQYF.

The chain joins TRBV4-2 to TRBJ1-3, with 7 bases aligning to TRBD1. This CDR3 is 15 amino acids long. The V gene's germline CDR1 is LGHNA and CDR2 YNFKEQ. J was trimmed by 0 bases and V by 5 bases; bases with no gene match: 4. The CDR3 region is CASSVGTDSGNTIYF. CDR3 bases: TGTGCCAGCAGCGTAGGGACAGACTCTGGAAACACCATATATTTT.

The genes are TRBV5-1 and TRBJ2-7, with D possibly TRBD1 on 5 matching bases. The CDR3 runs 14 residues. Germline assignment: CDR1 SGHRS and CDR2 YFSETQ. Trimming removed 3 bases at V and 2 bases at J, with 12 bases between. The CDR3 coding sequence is TGCGCCAGCAGCTGGGCCGAAGGGGCCTACGAGCAGTACTTC. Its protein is CASSWAEGAYEQYF.

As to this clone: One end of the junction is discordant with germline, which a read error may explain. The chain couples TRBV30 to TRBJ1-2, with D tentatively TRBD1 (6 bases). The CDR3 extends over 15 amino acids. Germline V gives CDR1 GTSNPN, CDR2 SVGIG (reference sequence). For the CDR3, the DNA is TGTGCCTTGAGTTCTCGACCGGGACATTCCTATGGCTACACCTTC. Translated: CALSSRPGHSYGYTF. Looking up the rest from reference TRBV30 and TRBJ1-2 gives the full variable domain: SQTIHQWPATLVQPVGSPLSLECTVEGTSNPNLYWYRQAAGRGLQLLFYSVGIGQISSEVPQNLSASRPQDRQFILSSKKLLLSDSGFYLCALSSRPGHSYGYTFGSGTRLTVV.